This T cell receptor (beta chain) was recorded in a study of blood T cell repertoires in COVID-19 (dated by TCRdb to the early 2020s). Concerning the study at large: Samples from collaborators originated in the United States, Italy and Spain and spanned both the acute and convalescent phases of COVID-19. The material from the prospective study consisted of cDNA or gDNA derived from T cells, B-cell-depleted T cells, or PBMCs. Deeply sampled blood TCRbeta repertoires from subjects exposed to, actively infected with, or recovered from COVID-19 were included in the dataset. The repertoires were released in a freely available public database intended as a resource for research on the immune response to SARS-CoV-2. The samples were drawn from the first 160 participants of the ongoing ImmuneRACE study and from 1,254 subjects provided by 6 global collaborators. The sample metadata nearly always contained a de-identified subject ID, COVID-19 status, age in years and sex. Where available, HLA class I and class II types were obtained from metadata supplied by the sample provider rather than from assay-based typing. Beyond this particular receptor, the publication reports: Clinical and demographic metadata were provided uncurated, with the amount varying by source and participant.

The germline V gene supplies CDR1 SGHVS and CDR2 FNYEAQ. V is clipped by 4 bases and J by 4 bases, and the sequence between their germline boundaries is 10 bases long. The CDR3 contains 13 residues, cysteine and phenylalanine counted. This entry keeps only the CDR3 DNA: 39 bases, framed from base 1. On this clone: Its specific antigen is unknown. Per-base qualities were not stored, and no clone one base away is much larger.

TCRbeta CDR3 regions were amplified from genomic DNA by means of the immunoSEQ Assay, a bias-controlled multiplex PCR. From the authors' description of their analysis: The number of nucleated cells in each sample was estimated from the amplification of reference gene primers within the assay. Sequence reads were collapsed and filtered to measure the absolute abundance of every unique TCRbeta CDR3 rearrangement. For each sample, productive Simpson clonality was calculated as the square root of Simpson's diversity index over productive rearrangements. The source is immuneACCESS, and TCRdb retained only in-frame sequences with V and J called. Part of the clones is not carried over; for the studies checked, unresolved V genes explain less than half of this, and the remainder is unexplained. The V and J calls and the clone size are those of that table, but D and trimming were determined from the DNA. The sample table contains 65,000 to 70,000 clones; only one count was recorded for roughly three quarters of them. Of the sample, around a tenth is held by the ten largest clones.

The collaborating institutions used their own protocols to collect whole blood in K2EDTA tubes. Collaborator samples were shipped for TCRbeta analysis as frozen whole blood, isolated PBMCs, or DNA extracted from either sample type. Input material: peripheral blood. The receptor comes from a human donor in a cohort sampled during active COVID-19. The chain is made from TRBV7-6 and TRBJ1-1, with the D gene too uncertain to name. In nucleotides, the sequence is TGTGCCAGCAGCTCAGCACTCGGCACTGAAGCTTTCTTT. The encoded protein is CASSSALGTEAFF.